Presented here are 5 T cell receptor beta chains from one specimen sequenced in a study of circulating CD8 cells and anti-PD-1 response in melanoma. Each library started from roughly 16 ng of total RNA using the QIAseq Immune Repertoire TCR panel. TCRdb reprocessed the reads with MiXCR, giving one entry per CDR3 protein. The repertoire holds over 1,500 distinct CDR3 sequences, with roughly 9.3% as singletons. Live CD3+CD8+TCRalphabeta+ cells were sorted into four subsets by PD-1 and/or TIGIT. Here the sequenced sample was CD8+ T cells from PBMCs, taken at baseline or after one month of anti-PD-1 therapy (not recorded which). These TCRs come from a human donor with melanoma.

This clonotype was counted a few times. The chain carries TRBV4-1 and TRBJ2-7; 9 nucleotides align to TRBD1. Germline lookup yields CDR1 MGHRA and CDR2 YSYEKL. The CDR3 spans 18 residues. J lost 6 bases, V lost 0 bases, and 15 bases had no gene match. This CDR3 reads CASSQDGAQVTGGAEQYF. The CDR3 nucleotides read TGCGCCAGCAGCCAAGATGGGGCTCAGGTTACAGGGGGCGCCGAGCAGTACTTC.

This clonotype was recorded a few times. J is TRBJ2-7 and V is TRBV29-1; possible D gene TRBD1, 6 bases. With 6 bases removed from V and 2 bases from J, the gap between germline ends came to 11 bases. The CDR3 has 12 residues. Germline V gene lookup returns CDR1 SQVTM and CDR2 ANQGSEA. The CDR3 loop is CSVQGSPYEQYF. The CDR3 DNA sequence: TGCAGCGTCCAGGGGTCCCCCTACGAGCAGTACTTC.

By its share, this clonotype is medium-sized. The V gene is TRBV19, the J gene TRBJ2-1, with 12 bases fitting TRBD2. The CDR3 covers 15 residues. Germline-derived CDR1 and CDR2 are LNHDA and SQIVND (reference sequence). V trimming: 6 bases; J trimming: 3 bases; junction bases outside the gene matches: 3. CDR3 sequence: CASRTTSGGYNEQFF. CDR3 nucleotide sequence: TGTGCCAGTAGGACGACTAGCGGGGGCTACAATGAGCAGTTCTTC.

With regard to this clonotype: A read error may produce the germline difference seen at one junction end. The J gene is TRBJ1-1, the V gene TRBV19; D gene unclear. CDR3 length: 15 amino acids. Germline loops: CDR1 LNHDA, CDR2 SQIVND (reference sequence). CDR3 loop: CASSIVAGMNTEAYF. For the CDR3, the DNA is TGTGCCAGTAGTATAGTAGCGGGTATGAACACTGAAGCTTACTTT.

This clonotype is judged medium-sized. The chain links TRBV12-3 or TRBV12-4 to TRBJ2-2; D might be TRBD2 (5 bases). The CDR3 has 14 amino acids. Trimming shortened V by 3 bases and J by 5 bases, and 10 bases separated the two germline ends. The CDR3 sequence is CASSFAPGTGELFF. CDR3 coding DNA: TGTGCCAGCAGTTTTGCCCCGGGAACCGGGGAGCTGTTTTTT.